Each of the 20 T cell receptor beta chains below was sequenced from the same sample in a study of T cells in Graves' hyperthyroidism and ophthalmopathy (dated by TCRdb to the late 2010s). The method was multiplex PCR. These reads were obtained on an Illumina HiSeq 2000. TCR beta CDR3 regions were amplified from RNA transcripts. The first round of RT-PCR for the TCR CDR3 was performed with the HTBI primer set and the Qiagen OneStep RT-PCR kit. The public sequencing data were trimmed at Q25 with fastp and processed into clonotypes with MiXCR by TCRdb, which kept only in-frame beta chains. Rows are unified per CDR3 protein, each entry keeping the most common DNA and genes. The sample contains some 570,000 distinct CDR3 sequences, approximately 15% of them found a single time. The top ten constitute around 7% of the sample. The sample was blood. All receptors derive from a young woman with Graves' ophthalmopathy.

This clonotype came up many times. DNA for the CDR3: TGCAGTGCTAGAGACCCCGGGACAGGGCTCGGTGAAGCTTTCTTT. It is translated as CSARDPGTGLGEAFF. The rearrangement uses TRBV20-1 and TRBJ1-1, with TRBD1 identical over 9 bases. The CDR3 has 15 amino acids. Trimming removed 0 bases from V and 7 bases from J; junction bases left unmatched: 9. CDR1 is DFQATT, CDR2 SNEGSKA, per germline (reference sequence).

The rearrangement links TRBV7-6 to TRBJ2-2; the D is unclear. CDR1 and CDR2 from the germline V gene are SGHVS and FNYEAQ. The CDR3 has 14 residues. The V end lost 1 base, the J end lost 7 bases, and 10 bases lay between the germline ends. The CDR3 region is CASSLVTAGGELFF. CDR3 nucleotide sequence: TGTGCCAGCAGCTTAGTGACTGCCGGCGGGGAGCTGTTTTTT.

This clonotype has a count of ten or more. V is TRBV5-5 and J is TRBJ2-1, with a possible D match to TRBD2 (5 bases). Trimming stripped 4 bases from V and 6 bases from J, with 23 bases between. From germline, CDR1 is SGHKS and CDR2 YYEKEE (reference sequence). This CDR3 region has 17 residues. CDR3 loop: CASSRGNLVSVGNEQFF. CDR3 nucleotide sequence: TGTGCCAGCAGCCGGGGAAACCTAGTGTCGGTAGGCAATGAGCAGTTCTTC.

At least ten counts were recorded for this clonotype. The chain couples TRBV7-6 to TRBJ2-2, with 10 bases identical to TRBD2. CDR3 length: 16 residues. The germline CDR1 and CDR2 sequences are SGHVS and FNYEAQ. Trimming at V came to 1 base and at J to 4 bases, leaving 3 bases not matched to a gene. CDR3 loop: CASSLEVAGGTGELFF. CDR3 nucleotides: TGTGCCAGCAGCTTAGAGGTAGCGGGAGGCACCGGGGAGCTGTTTTTT.

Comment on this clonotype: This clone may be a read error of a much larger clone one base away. CDR3 region: CSAPQGDSYEQYF. The CDR3 DNA reads TGCAGCGCGCCACAGGGGGACTCCTACGAGCAGTACTTC. This chain uses TRBV29-1 with TRBJ2-7; 8 bases agree with TRBD1. The CDR3 contains 13 residues. Germline values: CDR1 SQVTM, CDR2 ANQGSEA. J was trimmed by 0 bases and V by 7 bases; bases with no gene match: 5.

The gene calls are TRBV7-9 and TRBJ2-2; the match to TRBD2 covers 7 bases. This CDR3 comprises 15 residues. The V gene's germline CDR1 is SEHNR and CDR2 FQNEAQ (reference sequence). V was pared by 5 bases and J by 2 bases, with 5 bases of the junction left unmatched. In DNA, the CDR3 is TGTGCCAGCAGCATGACTAGCCGAAACACCGGGGAGCTGTTTTTT. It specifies CASSMTSRNTGELFF.

CDR3 loop: CSARRLAGANYEQYF. The CDR3 DNA is TGCAGTGCTAGGAGACTAGCGGGAGCTAACTACGAGCAGTACTTC. The genes are TRBV20-1 and TRBJ2-7; 12 bases fit TRBD2. The CDR3 loop spans 15 amino acids. Germline V gene lookup returns CDR1 DFQATT and CDR2 SNEGSKA (reference sequence). V trimming: 3 bases; J trimming: 3 bases; junction bases outside the gene matches: 6.

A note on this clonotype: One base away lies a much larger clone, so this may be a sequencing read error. CDR3: CASSAGQGGYEQFF. The CDR3 DNA sequence: TGTGCCAGCAGTGCCGGACAGGGAGGCTACGAGCAGTTCTTC. V and J are TRBV6-2 or TRBV6-3 and TRBJ2-7, with 8 bases aligning to TRBD1. The assigned J gene may be wrong: the sequence end matches TRBJ2-1 better. The CDR3 runs to 14 residues. Germline-derived CDR1 and CDR2 are MNHEY and SVGEGT.

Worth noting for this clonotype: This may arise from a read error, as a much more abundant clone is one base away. The CDR3: CASSYTSGSQETHYF. The CDR3 bases are TGTGCCAGCAGTTATACTAGCGGCTCCCAAGAGACCCATTACTTC. The V gene is TRBV7-9, the J gene TRBJ2-5; TRBD2 matches at 8 bases. Germline V gives CDR1 SEHNR, CDR2 FQNEAQ (reference sequence). This CDR3 region has 15 residues.

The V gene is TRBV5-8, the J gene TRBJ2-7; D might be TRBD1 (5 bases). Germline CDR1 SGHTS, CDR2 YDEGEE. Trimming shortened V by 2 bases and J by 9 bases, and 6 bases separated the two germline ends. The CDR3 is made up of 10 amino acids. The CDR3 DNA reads TGTGCCAGCAGCTTTACAGGGCAGTACTTC. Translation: CASSFTGQYF.

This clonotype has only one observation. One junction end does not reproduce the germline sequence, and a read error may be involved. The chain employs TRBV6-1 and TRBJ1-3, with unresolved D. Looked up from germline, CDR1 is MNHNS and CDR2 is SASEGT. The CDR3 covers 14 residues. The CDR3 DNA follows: TGTGCCAGCAAGGAGATCTTCTCTGGAAACACCACATATTTT. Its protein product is CASKEIFSGNTTYF.

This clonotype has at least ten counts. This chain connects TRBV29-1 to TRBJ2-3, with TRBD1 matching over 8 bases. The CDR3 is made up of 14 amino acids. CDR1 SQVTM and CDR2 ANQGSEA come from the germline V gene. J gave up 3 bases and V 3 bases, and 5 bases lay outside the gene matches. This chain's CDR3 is CSVEDRVWTDTQYF. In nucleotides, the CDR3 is TGCAGCGTTGAGGACAGGGTTTGGACAGATACGCAGTATTTT.

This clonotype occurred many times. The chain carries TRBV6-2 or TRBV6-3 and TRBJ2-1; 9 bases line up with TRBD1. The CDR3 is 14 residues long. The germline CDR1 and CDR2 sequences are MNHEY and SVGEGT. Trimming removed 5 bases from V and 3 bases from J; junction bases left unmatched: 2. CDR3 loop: CASSRQGDYNEQFF. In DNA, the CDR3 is TGTGCCAGCAGTCGACAGGGGGACTACAATGAGCAGTTCTTC.

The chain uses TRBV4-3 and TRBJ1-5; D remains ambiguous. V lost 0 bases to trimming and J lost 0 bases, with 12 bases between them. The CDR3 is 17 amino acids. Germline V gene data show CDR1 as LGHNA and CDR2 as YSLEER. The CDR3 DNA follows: TGCGCCAGCAGCCAAGATCTATGGGAAGATAGCAATCAGCCCCAGCATTTT. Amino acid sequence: CASSQDLWEDSNQPQHF.

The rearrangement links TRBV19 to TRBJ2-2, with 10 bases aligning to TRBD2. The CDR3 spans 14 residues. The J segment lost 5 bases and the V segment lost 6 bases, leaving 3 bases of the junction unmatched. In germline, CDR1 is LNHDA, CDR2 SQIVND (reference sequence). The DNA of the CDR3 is TGTGCCAGTAGAGGACTAGCGGAAACCGGGGAGCTGTTTTTT. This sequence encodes CASRGLAETGELFF.

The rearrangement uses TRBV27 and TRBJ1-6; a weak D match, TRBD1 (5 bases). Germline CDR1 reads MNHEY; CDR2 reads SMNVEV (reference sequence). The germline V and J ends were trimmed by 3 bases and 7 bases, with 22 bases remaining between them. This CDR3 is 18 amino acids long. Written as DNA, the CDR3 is TGTGCCAGCAGTTTTTCCCCCTCGGTTTACTCAGGGAATTCACCCCTCCACTTT. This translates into CASSFSPSVYSGNSPLHF.

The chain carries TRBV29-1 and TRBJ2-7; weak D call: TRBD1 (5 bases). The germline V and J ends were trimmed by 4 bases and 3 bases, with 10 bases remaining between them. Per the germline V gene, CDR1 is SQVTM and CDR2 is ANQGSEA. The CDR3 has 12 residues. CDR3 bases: TGCAGCGTTGGAAGGGGCGACTACGAGCAGTACTTC. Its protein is CSVGRGDYEQYF.

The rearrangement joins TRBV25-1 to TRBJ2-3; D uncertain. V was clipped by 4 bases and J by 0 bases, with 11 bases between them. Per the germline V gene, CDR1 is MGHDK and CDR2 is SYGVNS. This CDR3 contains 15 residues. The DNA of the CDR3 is TGTGCCAGCAGTGCACAGAAAACTAGCACAGATACGCAGTATTTT. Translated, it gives CASSAQKTSTDTQYF.

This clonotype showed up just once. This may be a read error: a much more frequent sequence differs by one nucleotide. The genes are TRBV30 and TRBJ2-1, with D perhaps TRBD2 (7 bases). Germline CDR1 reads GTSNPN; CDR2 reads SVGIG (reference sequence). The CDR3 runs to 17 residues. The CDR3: CAWRSGGGLEIYSEQFF. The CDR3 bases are TGTGCCTGGCGATCCGGCGGGGGCCTGGAGATCTACAGTGAGCAGTTCTTC.

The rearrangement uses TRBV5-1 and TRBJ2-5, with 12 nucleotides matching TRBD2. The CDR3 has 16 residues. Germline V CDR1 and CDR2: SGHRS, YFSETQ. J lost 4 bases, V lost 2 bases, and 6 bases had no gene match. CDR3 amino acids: CASSFTPGLAGETQYF. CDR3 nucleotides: TGCGCCAGCAGCTTTACGCCGGGACTAGCGGGAGAGACCCAGTACTTC.